This is a list of T cell receptor beta chains from one sample in a study of blood T cell repertoires in COVID-19. The data were produced by immunoSEQ multiplex PCR, yet TCRdb's version contains in-frame clones alone and is incomplete. Here the sample spans 150,000 to 200,000 clones, 80% to 85% being singletons. The sample consisted of peripheral blood. These receptors were taken from a human donor with acute or convalescent COVID-19. The donor label of this sample is uncertain. Each CDR3 is given with its conserved first and last residue. D genes are given only for firm matches. A clone size is listed for some rows: how often the clone was seen (once, few, many), or a class if it is expanded.

clone_size: once; v_call: TRBV5-6; d_call: TRBD2; j_call: TRBJ2-1; cdr3_nt: TGTGCCAGCAGCTTGGCCCGGGCGGGAGGGCCCTACAATGAGCAGTTCTTC; cdr3_aa: CASSLARAGGPYNEQFF
clone_size: once; v_call: TRBV7-2; d_call: -; j_call: TRBJ2-5; cdr3_nt: TGTGCCAGCAGCCCGGGGGACTCTCTCCAAGAGACCCAGTACTTC; cdr3_aa: CASSPGDSLQETQYF
clone_size: -; v_call: TRBV5-1; d_call: -; j_call: TRBJ2-1; cdr3_nt: TGCGCCAGCAGCTTGGAAGGGAGTCAGTTCCCAAGCTCCTACAATGAGCAGTTCTTC; cdr3_aa: CASSLEGSQFPSSYNEQFF
clone_size: -; v_call: TRBV27; d_call: TRBD1; j_call: TRBJ1-5; cdr3_nt: TGTGCCAGCAAACCGGGACAGGTTAGCAATCAGCCCCAGCATTTT; cdr3_aa: CASKPGQVSNQPQHF
clone_size: -; v_call: TRBV4-2; d_call: TRBD2; j_call: TRBJ2-3; cdr3_nt: TGTGCCAGCAGCCGACCGGGACTAGCGGGACCAGATACGCAGTATTTT; cdr3_aa: CASSRPGLAGPDTQYF
clone_size: few; v_call: TRBV12-3/TRBV12-4; d_call: -; j_call: TRBJ1-1; cdr3_nt: TGTGCCAGCAGCAAAATGAACACTGAAGCTTTCTTT; cdr3_aa: CASSKMNTEAFF
clone_size: -; v_call: TRBV2; d_call: -; j_call: TRBJ2-7; cdr3_nt: TGTGCCAGCAGTTCCGGGCCCGACCCGGGGGAGCAGTACTTC; cdr3_aa: CASSSGPDPGEQYF
clone_size: -; v_call: TRBV3-1/TRBV3-2; d_call: -; j_call: TRBJ2-2; cdr3_nt: TGTGCCACAGGTGGCACCGGGGAGCTGTTTTTT; cdr3_aa: CATGGTGELFF
clone_size: once; v_call: TRBV11-3; d_call: -; j_call: TRBJ2-7; cdr3_nt: TGTGCCAGCAGCTTCCGCCCGGAGGGCGAGCAGTACTTC; cdr3_aa: CASSFRPEGEQYF
clone_size: -; v_call: TRBV5-1; d_call: -; j_call: TRBJ2-1; cdr3_nt: TGCGCCAGCAGCAGTGGCCCTCAGCAGTTCTTC; cdr3_aa: CASSSGPQQFF
clone_size: -; v_call: TRBV19; d_call: -; j_call: TRBJ2-7; cdr3_nt: TGTGCCAGTAGTATAAGGTCAGGGTCCCACGAGCAGTACTTC; cdr3_aa: CASSIRSGSHEQYF
clone_size: once; v_call: TRBV18; d_call: -; j_call: TRBJ2-7; cdr3_nt: TGTGCCAGCTCACCTGACCGGGACAACGACGGCGAGCAGTACTTC; cdr3_aa: CASSPDRDNDGEQYF
clone_size: few; v_call: TRBV30; d_call: TRBD1; j_call: TRBJ2-7; cdr3_nt: TGTGCCTGGAGCCCGACAGGGTCATCAAGCGAGCAGTACTTC; cdr3_aa: CAWSPTGSSSEQYF
clone_size: few; v_call: TRBV2; d_call: TRBD1; j_call: TRBJ2-5; cdr3_nt: TGTGCCAGCAGTGCAGGGACAGGAGCCCCGGGGCAAGAGACCCAGTACTTC; cdr3_aa: CASSAGTGAPGQETQYF
clone_size: -; v_call: TRBV5-4; d_call: -; j_call: TRBJ2-7; cdr3_nt: TGTGCCAGCAGCCTACAAGGGGCATACGAGCAGTACTTC; cdr3_aa: CASSLQGAYEQYF
clone_size: -; v_call: TRBV6-2/TRBV6-3; d_call: TRBD2; j_call: TRBJ2-7; cdr3_nt: TGTGCCAGCAGTTACAAGTCCGGCGGGGGGCACTACGAGCAGTACTTC; cdr3_aa: CASSYKSGGGHYEQYF
clone_size: -; v_call: TRBV4-1; d_call: TRBD1; j_call: TRBJ2-1; cdr3_nt: TGCGCCAGCAGCCTGCACCGGGACGGACAGGGCGATGAGCAGTTCTTC; cdr3_aa: CASSLHRDGQGDEQFF
clone_size: -; v_call: TRBV16; d_call: TRBD1; j_call: TRBJ2-1; cdr3_nt: TGTGCCAGCAGCCCATCGGACAGGGGGCAGAATGAGCAGTTCTTC; cdr3_aa: CASSPSDRGQNEQFF
clone_size: -; v_call: TRBV7-2; d_call: -; j_call: TRBJ2-5; cdr3_nt: TGTGCCAGCAGCCGAGACAAGGAGACCCAGTACTTC; cdr3_aa: CASSRDKETQYF
clone_size: -; v_call: TRBV2; d_call: TRBD2; j_call: TRBJ2-1; cdr3_nt: TGTGCCAGCAGTGTTATTCGGACTAGGGTCGATGAGCAGTTCTTC; cdr3_aa: CASSVIRTRVDEQFF
clone_size: -; v_call: TRBV19; d_call: -; j_call: TRBJ1-5; cdr3_nt: TGTGCCAGTAGTATAGGGCCAGGGAGCAATCAGCCCCAGCATTTT; cdr3_aa: CASSIGPGSNQPQHF
clone_size: once; v_call: TRBV3-1/TRBV3-2; d_call: TRBD1; j_call: TRBJ2-7; cdr3_nt: TGTGCCAGCAGCCAAGGACAGGGCACCACCTACGAGCAGTACTTC; cdr3_aa: CASSQGQGTTYEQYF
clone_size: few; v_call: TRBV10-3; d_call: -; j_call: TRBJ2-7; cdr3_nt: TGTGCCATCAGTCCAATCGGACAGACCTCCTACGAGCAGTACTTC; cdr3_aa: CAISPIGQTSYEQYF